Presented here are 4 T cell receptor beta chains from one specimen sequenced in a study of T-cell reconstitution after alpha-beta-depleted transplantation in children (dated by TCRdb to about 2016). The sample's treatment or condition label, decoded: allogeneic hematopoietic cell transplantation with graft depleted of TCRalphabeta T cells and CD19 B cells. The library came from PCR. The data were produced on an Illumina HiSeq 2500. TCR library preparation used molecular barcoding, with unique molecular identifiers applied to normalize quantification of the TCRbeta repertoire. The public sequencing data were trimmed at Q25 with fastp and processed into clonotypes with MiXCR by TCRdb, which kept only in-frame beta chains. Every distinct CDR3 protein forms one entry, paired with its most common genes and DNA. In all, the sample holds roughly 200,000 distinct CDR3 sequences, and approximately 11% of those were seen once. The ten largest clones add up to approximately 28% of the sample.

The sequences come from PBMCs, collected before TCRalphabeta/CD19-depleted stem cell transplant. The receptors stem from a child in the first two years of life with acute myeloid leukemia, due to receive a stem cell transplant.

At least ten counts were recorded for this clonotype. The chain couples TRBV7-9 to TRBJ2-3; 10 bases fit TRBD2. This CDR3 comprises 16 residues. With V trimmed by 3 bases and J by 6 bases, 9 bases remained unmatched. Germline CDR1 reads SEHNR; CDR2 reads FQNEAQ (reference sequence). CDR3 region: CASSLGSGRAGDTQYF. CDR3 in DNA: TGTGCCAGCAGCTTGGGGAGCGGGAGGGCCGGGGATACGCAGTATTTT.

This clonotype occurred many times. V is TRBV27 and J is TRBJ2-2; D call uncertain. This CDR3 is 14 amino acids long. Germline CDR1 reads MNHEY; CDR2 reads SMNVEV (reference sequence). The V gene lost 11 bases and the J gene lost 1 base, with 14 bases spanning the gap. CDR3: CAPIHGLNTGELFF. The CDR3 coding sequence is TGTGCCCCTATACACGGGTTGAACACCGGGGAGCTGTTTTTT.

Many counts were recorded for this clonotype. The rearrangement links TRBV28 to TRBJ1-2; 8 bases fit TRBD1. V trimming: 7 bases; J trimming: 5 bases; junction bases outside the gene matches: 9. CDR1 and CDR2 from the germline V gene are MDHEN and SYDVKM. The CDR3 consists of 14 residues. The CDR3 DNA follows: TGTGCCAGCATCTCGACAGGGGAATTGTATGGCTACACCTTC. Translating it yields CASISTGELYGYTF.

At least ten counts were recorded for this clonotype. The J gene is TRBJ2-5, the V gene TRBV5-1, with 7 bases fitting TRBD2. The germline gives CDR1 SGHRS, CDR2 YFSETQ. Trimming took 4 bases from V and 5 from J; bases not matched to a gene: 17. The CDR3 contains 17 residues. The chain's CDR3 is CASSLMPHPAGAETQYF. As DNA, the CDR3 is TGCGCCAGCAGCCTAATGCCCCACCCGGCGGGAGCTGAGACCCAGTACTTC.